This T cell receptor (beta chain) was obtained from a study of shared clonotypes between healthy human individuals (dated by TCRdb to 2018 to 2020). For the study in its entirety: Three men and a couple of women, aged 18 to 49 years, made up the cohort. To estimate repertoire size and how much clonotype sharing occurs between individuals, the study deeply sequenced the blood TCR repertoires of a handful of healthy adults. For each donor, CD4 naive and CD4 memory were each run on three plates, CD8 naive on two plates, and CD8 memory on one plate. Each donor's leukapheresis produced roughly between about 0.85 and 10 billion PBMCs. Different laboratories and diverse techniques were used to prepare libraries and sequence TCR repertoires, to increase sequencing depth and limit assay-specific biases.

CD8 naive samples consisted of CD45RO-negative cells that were positively selected for CCR7, yielding a CD45RA+CCR7+ population without TemRA cells. Healthy HIV-negative adults with no recently reported acute infections or vaccinations were included as donors. Every donor was a Caucasian adult residing in Nashville, Tennessee, USA. Blood was collected by leukapheresis, and PBMCs were isolated by Ficoll-Histopaque density gradient centrifugation and then cryopreserved in liquid nitrogen vapor phase. Analytical flow cytometry was used to check the purity and quantity of every magnetically sorted T cell population. Each sorted fraction had its genomic DNA isolated and then quantified by UV absorbance on a Nanodrop 2000c. What the research found in general, with its limitations: Sampling was restricted to blood, and TCR repertoires in tissues likely differ from the TCR repertoires found in blood. Because the study included only a small number of donors, the genetic and exposure-history diversity represented was limited. Pairwise subsampling indicated that sequencing depth was expected to affect the degree of clonotype sharing among donors. When several donors were compared, the shared fraction of clonotypes was 5% to 6.5% for naive CD4, approximately 3.3% for naive CD8, more than 2% for memory CD4, and 0.4% for memory CD8. Clonotypes shared by all four sorted-subset donors showed higher generation probabilities than non-shared clonotypes. Even with the large sequencing depth, rarefaction of the sorted-subset datasets indicated that sequencing was incomplete. Larger estimated clonotype richness was generally found for naive subsets than for memory subsets.

Using the deep immunoSEQ assay, multiplex PCR amplified TCR CDR3 regions from genomic DNA. Extracted genomic DNA from each cell subset was spread evenly across all wells of several immunoSEQ 96-well plates, with each plate serving as a replicate. For sorted subsets, each replicate PCR was loaded with about 200 ng genomic DNA, equivalent to about 30,000 T cell genomes. Purified libraries were quantified with a Qubit 3.0 fluorometer, sized on a Bioanalyzer 2100, and re-quantified with the KAPA Library Quantification kit. A separate single-read 150-cycle Illumina NextSeq 550 flow cell was used to sequence each immunoSEQ 96-well plate. The study's processing was this. The immunoSEQ output contained only junctional sequences without quality scores, so filtering could not match that applied to full-length reads. Sequences were annotated with PyIR, a Python wrapper for IgBLAST v1.9, and V/J genes and CDR3 were assigned using IMGT germline references. Reads with weak V/J assignments (E-value above 1e-6), missing CDR3, stop codons, out-of-frame junctions, or ambiguous translated residues were removed. V3J clonotypes were defined as sequences sharing an identical inferred V gene, J gene, and CDR3 amino acid sequence. Percentage overlap between repertoires was calculated by dividing the number of shared unique clonotypes by the size of the smaller repertoire. Repertoire richness was assessed with RTK rarefaction, the Chao1 estimator, and Recon v2.1 estimates of unobserved clonotypes. For all TCRbeta clonotypes obtained by the gDNA method from a few donors, generation probabilities were computed with OLGA. In its TCRdb copy, this immuneACCESS table keeps in-frame sequences only and misses some clones. Where compared with another copy, unresolved V genes explain less than half of these, and the others have no known cause. That table gives V, J and clone size, and the DNA gave D and trimming. The sample contains about 2 million clones, approximately 94% of them found a single time. The ten largest clonotypes hold around 1.1% of the sample.

To note about this clone: Which antigen it targets is not known. No per-base quality is available; no much larger clone lies one base away.

CDR1 and CDR2 (SGHKS, YYEKEE) derive from the germline V gene (reference sequence). Trimming accounts for 8 bases at V and 1 base at J, while the number of junction bases matched to no gene is 16. Measured from the cysteine to the phenylalanine, the CDR3 is 17 residues long. The kept DNA is CDR3 alone, 51 bases in frame from the first base. The V and J genes are TRBV5-5 and TRBJ1-1; a stretch of 8 junction bases matches TRBD1. Sequencing used naive CD8+ T cells sorted from blood. The cell subset or site label here, explained by the study, means: CD45RA+CCR7+. The clonotype comes from a man aged 18 to 30 in good health. The CDR3 amino acid sequence is: CARSRRDRGEGNTEAFF. DNA sequence: TGTGCCAGAAGCAGAAGAGACAGGGGTGAGGGGAACACTGAAGCTTTCTTT.